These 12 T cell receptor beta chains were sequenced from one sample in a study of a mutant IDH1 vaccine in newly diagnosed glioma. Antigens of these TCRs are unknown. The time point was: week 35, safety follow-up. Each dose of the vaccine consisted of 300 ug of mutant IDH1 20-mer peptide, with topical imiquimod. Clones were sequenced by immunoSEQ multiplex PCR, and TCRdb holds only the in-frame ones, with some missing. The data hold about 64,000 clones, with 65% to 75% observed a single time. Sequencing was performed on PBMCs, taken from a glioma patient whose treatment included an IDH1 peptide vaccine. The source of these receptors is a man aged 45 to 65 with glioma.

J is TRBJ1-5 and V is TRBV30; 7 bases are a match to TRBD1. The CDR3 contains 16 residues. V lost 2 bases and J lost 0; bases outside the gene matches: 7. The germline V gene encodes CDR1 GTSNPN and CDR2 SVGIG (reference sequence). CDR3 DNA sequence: TGTGCCTGGAGTACCCGGGACAGATATAGCAATCAGCCCCAGCATTTT. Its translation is CAWSTRDRYSNQPQHF.

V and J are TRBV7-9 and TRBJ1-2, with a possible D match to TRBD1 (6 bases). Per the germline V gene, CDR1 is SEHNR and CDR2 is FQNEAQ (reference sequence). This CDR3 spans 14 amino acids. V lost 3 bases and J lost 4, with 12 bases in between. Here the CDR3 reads CASSLAGDSYGYTF. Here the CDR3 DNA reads TGTGCCAGCAGCTTGGCAGGGGACTCCTATGGCTACACCTTC.

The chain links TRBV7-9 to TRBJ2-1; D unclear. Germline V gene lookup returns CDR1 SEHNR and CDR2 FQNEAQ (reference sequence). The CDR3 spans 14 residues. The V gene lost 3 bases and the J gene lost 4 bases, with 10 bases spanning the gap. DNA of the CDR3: TGTGCCAGCAGCTTGTCGGGCGGTTACAATGAGCAGTTCTTC. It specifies CASSLSGGYNEQFF. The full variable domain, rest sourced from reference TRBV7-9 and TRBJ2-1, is DTGVSQNPRHKITKRGQNVTFRCDPISEHNRLYWYRQTLGQGPEFLTYFQNEAQLEKSRLLSDRFSAERPKGSFSTLEIQRTEQGDSAMYLCASSLSGGYNEQFFGPGTRLTVL.

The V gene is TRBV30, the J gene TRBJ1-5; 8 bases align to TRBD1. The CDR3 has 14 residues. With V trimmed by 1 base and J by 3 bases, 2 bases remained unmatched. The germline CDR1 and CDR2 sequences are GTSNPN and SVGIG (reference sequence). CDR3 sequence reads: CAWSADRDNQPQHF. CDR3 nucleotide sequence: TGTGCCTGGAGTGCGGACAGGGACAATCAGCCCCAGCATTTT.

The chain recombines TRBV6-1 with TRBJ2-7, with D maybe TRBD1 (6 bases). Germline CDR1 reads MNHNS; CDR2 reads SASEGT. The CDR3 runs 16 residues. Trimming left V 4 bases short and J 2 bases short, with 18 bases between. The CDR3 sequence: CASSAPRTVATYEQYF. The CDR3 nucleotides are TGTGCCAGCAGTGCTCCCCGGACAGTGGCCACCTACGAGCAGTACTTC.

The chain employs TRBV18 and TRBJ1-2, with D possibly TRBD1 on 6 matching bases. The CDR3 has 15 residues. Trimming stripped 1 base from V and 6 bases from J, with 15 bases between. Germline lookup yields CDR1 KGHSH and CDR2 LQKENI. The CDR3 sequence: CASSPRGEGGHGYTF. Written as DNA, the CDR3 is TGTGCCAGCTCACCACGAGGAGAAGGGGGACATGGCTACACCTTC. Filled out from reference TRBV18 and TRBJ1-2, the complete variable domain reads NAGVMQNPRHLVRRRGQEARLRCSPMKGHSHVYWYRQLPEEGLKFMVYLQKENIIDESGMPKERFSAEFPKEGPSILRIQQVVRGDSAAYFCASSPRGEGGHGYTFGSGTRLTVV.

This chain's CDR3 is CASSGGVYEKLFF. CDR3 coding DNA: TGTGCCAGCAGCGGTGGGGTTTACGAAAAACTGTTTTTT. The chain recombines TRBV9 with TRBJ1-4; no clear D gene. Germline CDR1 reads SGDLS; CDR2 reads YYNGEE. Trimming left V 3 bases short and J 8 bases short, with 11 bases between. The CDR3 runs to 13 residues. Filled out from reference TRBV9 and TRBJ1-4, the complete variable domain reads DSGVTQTPKHLITATGQRVTLRCSPRSGDLSVYWYQQSLDQGLQFLIQYYNGEERAKGNILERFSAQQFPDLHSELNLSSLELGDSALYFCASSGGVYEKLFFGSGTQLSVL.

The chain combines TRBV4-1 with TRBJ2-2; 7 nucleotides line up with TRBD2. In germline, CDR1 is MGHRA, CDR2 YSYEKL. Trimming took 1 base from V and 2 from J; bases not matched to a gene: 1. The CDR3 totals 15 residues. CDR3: CASSQGGGNTGELFF. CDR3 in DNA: TGCGCCAGCAGCCAAGGGGGGGGAAACACCGGGGAGCTGTTTTTT.

CDR3 amino acids: CASSLSSGTGGGNTIYF. The CDR3 coding sequence is TGTGCCAGCAGCTTGTCATCCGGGACAGGGGGAGGAAACACCATATATTTT. The chain recombines TRBV5-4 with TRBJ1-3; 11 nucleotides agree with TRBD1. The CDR3 loop spans 17 amino acids. The V gene end was trimmed by 1 base and the J gene end by 4 bases; junction bases not matched to a gene: 7. Germline CDR1 reads SGHNT; CDR2 reads YYREEE (reference sequence).

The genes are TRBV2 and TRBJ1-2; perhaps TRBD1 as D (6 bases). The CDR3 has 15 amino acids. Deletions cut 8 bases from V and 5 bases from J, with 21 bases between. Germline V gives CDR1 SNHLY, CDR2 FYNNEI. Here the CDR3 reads CASVGLLRGDYGYTF. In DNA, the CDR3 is TGTGCCAGCGTCGGTCTCCTAAGGGGGGATTATGGCTACACCTTC.

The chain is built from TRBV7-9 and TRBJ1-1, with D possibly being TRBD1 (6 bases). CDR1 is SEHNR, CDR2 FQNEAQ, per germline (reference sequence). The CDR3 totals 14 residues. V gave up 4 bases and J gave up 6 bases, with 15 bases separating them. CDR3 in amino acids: CASSWRQVGSEAFF. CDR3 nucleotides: TGTGCCAGCAGCTGGAGACAGGTTGGGTCTGAAGCTTTCTTT.

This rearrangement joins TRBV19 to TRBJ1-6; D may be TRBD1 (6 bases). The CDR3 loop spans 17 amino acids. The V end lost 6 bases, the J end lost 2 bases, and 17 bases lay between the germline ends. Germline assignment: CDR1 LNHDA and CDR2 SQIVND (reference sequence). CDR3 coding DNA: TGTGCCAGTAGGGATTACGCACAGGGACCCTATAATTCACCCCTCCACTTT. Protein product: CASRDYAQGPYNSPLHF.